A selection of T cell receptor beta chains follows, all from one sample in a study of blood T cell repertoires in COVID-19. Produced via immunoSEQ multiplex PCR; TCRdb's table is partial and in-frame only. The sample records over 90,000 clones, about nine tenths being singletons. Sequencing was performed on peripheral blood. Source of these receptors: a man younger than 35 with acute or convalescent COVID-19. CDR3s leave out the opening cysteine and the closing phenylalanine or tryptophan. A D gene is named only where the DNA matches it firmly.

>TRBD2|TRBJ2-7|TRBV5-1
ASSPQALAGESEQY
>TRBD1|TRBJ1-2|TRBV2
ARKQGGGYGYT
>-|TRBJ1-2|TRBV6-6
ASRPNLYGYT
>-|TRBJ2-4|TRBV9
ASSYEQGSKNIQY
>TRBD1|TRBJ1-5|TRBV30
AWSERDSRNQPQH
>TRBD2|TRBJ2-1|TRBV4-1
ASSQEWVAGVNEQF
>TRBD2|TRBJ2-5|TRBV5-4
ASRRGSAGGGQETQY
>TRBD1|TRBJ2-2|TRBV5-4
ASSRFRDRGQAGELF
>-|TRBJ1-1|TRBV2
ASSVRTPCNTEAF
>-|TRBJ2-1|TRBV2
ASSPGLYNEQF
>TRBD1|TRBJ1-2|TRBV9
ASSVGGGQEYGYT
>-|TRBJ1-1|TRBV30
AWSWAADLNTEAF
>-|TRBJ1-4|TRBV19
ASSIGSGTTNEKLF
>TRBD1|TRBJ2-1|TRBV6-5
ASSYRRTGVDEQF
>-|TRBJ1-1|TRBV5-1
ASSLDGTLSTEAF
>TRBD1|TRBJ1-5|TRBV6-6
ASSYHGQGNQPQH
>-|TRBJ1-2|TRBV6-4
ASRGEEGYT
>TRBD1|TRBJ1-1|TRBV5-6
ASSVGTGAF
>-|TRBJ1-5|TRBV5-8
ASSLRGLDQPQH
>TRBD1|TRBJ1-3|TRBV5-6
ASSFLDRSGNTIY
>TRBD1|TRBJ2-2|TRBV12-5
ASGFLGQGNTGELF
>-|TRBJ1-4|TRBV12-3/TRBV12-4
ASSRLTGEKLF
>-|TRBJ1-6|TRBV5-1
ASSRDSNSPLH
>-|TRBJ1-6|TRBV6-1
ASSEEGLNSPLH
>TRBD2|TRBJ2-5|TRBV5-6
ASSSEAGGGETQY
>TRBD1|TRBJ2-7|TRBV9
ASSPRTGAYEQY
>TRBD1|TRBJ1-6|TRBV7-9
ASSWDSGNSPLH
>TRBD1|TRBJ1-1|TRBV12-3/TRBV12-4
ASRQGAFTEAF
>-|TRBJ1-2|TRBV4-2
ASSQAKSEVHGYT